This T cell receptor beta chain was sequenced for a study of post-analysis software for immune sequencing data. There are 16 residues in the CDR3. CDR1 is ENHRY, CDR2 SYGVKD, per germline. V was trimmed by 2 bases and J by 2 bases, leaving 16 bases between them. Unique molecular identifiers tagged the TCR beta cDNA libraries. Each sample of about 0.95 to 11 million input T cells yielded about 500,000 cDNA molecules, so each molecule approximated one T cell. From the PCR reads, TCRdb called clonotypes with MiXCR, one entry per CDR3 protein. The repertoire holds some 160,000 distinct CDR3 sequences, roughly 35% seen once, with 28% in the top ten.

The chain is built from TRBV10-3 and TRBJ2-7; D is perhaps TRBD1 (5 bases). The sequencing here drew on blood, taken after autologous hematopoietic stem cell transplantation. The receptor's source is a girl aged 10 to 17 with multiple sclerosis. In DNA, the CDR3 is TGTGCCATCAGTGAGCCCGCCGACGACAGAGCCTACGAGCAGTACTTC. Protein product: CAISEPADDRAYEQYF.